These 28 T cell receptor beta chains were sequenced from one sample in a study of blood T cell repertoires in COVID-19. Profiled with immunoSEQ multiplex PCR; TCRdb holds only in-frame clones, not every one. The sample includes a few hundred thousand clones, about 88% of them seen just once. The source material was PBMCs or T cells enriched from blood (not recorded which). The receptors stem from a woman aged 25 to 39 who had recovered from COVID-19.

This chain joins TRBV7-2 and TRBJ1-5, with D possibly TRBD1 on 6 matching bases. CDR1 is SGHTA, CDR2 FQGNSA, per germline. The CDR3 is made up of 14 amino acids. The V and J ends lost 5 bases and 7 bases respectively, with 15 bases between them. The CDR3 protein is CASSPQQGRQPQHF. The CDR3 DNA follows: TGTGCCAGCAGCCCCCAACAGGGACGGCAGCCCCAGCATTTT.

This clone was detected once. This chain uses TRBV27 with TRBJ1-6, with 10 bases lining up with TRBD1. V trimming: 1 base; J trimming: 9 bases; junction bases outside the gene matches: 3. This CDR3 region has 15 residues. Germline V gene data show CDR1 as MNHEY and CDR2 as SMNVEV (reference sequence). The CDR3 DNA follows: TGTGCCAGCAGTTTATGGACAGGGGGTACTTCACCCCTCCACTTT. It codes for CASSLWTGGTSPLHF.

This sequence joins TRBV28 and TRBJ2-1, with 10 positions matching TRBD2. The CDR3 is 16 amino acids. Trimming cost V 5 bases and J 0 bases; bases outside gene matches: 4. Germline loops: CDR1 MDHEN, CDR2 SYDVKM. DNA of the CDR3: TGTGCCAGCAGTCCAGCTAGCGGGAGCTCCTACAATGAGCAGTTCTTC. Protein product: CASSPASGSSYNEQFF.

The V and J genes are TRBV12-3 or TRBV12-4 and TRBJ1-1, with a possible D match to TRBD1 (6 bases). The CDR3 runs to 13 residues. V shed 0 bases and J shed 6 bases, with 8 bases lying between them. CDR3 amino acids: CASSLAGGAEAFF. CDR3 nucleotides: TGTGCCAGCAGTTTAGCAGGGGGGGCTGAAGCTTTCTTT.

The chain recombines TRBV19 with TRBJ2-7; D may be TRBD2 (5 bases). This CDR3 has 14 residues. Trimming cost V 8 bases and J 0 bases, with 14 bases left between them. Germline CDR1 is LNHDA and CDR2 is SQIVND (reference sequence). The CDR3 loop is CASRDTGSSYEQYF. In DNA form, the CDR3 reads TGTGCCAGTCGGGATACGGGGAGCTCCTACGAGCAGTACTTC.

The J gene is TRBJ2-7, the V gene TRBV10-3; possibly TRBD1 for D (6 bases). This CDR3 has 16 residues. Trimming left V 7 bases short and J 3 bases short, with 22 bases between. CDR1 ENHRY and CDR2 SYGVKD come from the germline V gene. CDR3 nucleotide sequence: TGTGCCATCATGGGGATTGGGTCAGGACAGTTCTACGAGCAGTACTTC. This gives the protein CAIMGIGSGQFYEQYF.

This clone appeared once. This rearrangement joins TRBV25-1 to TRBJ2-1, with 9 nucleotides matching TRBD1. The V gene's germline CDR1 is MGHDK and CDR2 SYGVNS. J was trimmed by 4 bases and V by 5 bases; bases with no gene match: 6. The CDR3 totals 15 residues. DNA for the CDR3: TGTGCCAGCAGTTACCGGGACAGGGTGTACAATGAGCAGTTCTTC. Protein sequence: CASSYRDRVYNEQFF.

The chain uses TRBV11-2 and TRBJ2-7; unclear D gene. CDR3 length: 15 residues. Germline V gene sequence: CDR1 SGHAT, CDR2 FQNNGV. Trimming pared 0 bases from V and 4 bases from J, leaving 13 bases between. CDR3 in DNA: TGTGCCAGCAGCTTAGATCTGTCCACGGGTTACGAGCAGTACTTC. Protein: CASSLDLSTGYEQYF.

The V call is TRBV11-2, the J call TRBJ1-1, with D unresolved. The CDR3 is made up of 12 amino acids. V was shortened by 3 bases and J by 3 bases, with 5 bases between the two germline ends. Germline V gene data show CDR1 as SGHAT and CDR2 as FQNNGV. This chain's CDR3 is CASSFQYTEAFF. The CDR3 coding sequence is TGTGCCAGCAGCTTCCAATACACTGAAGCTTTCTTT.

The chain has TRBV6-5 and TRBJ1-2, with TRBD1 matching 7 bases. CDR1 is MNHEY, CDR2 SVGAGI, per germline. The CDR3 is 13 residues long. V lost 5 bases and J lost 2; bases outside the gene matches: 2. In DNA form, the CDR3 reads TGTGCCAGCAGTCTACAGGGGAACTATGGCTACACCTTC. Translating it yields CASSLQGNYGYTF.

V gene TRBV27 combines with J gene TRBJ1-6; 9 bases match TRBD1. The V gene end was trimmed by 6 bases and the J gene end by 3 bases; junction bases not matched to a gene: 6. Germline lookup yields CDR1 MNHEY and CDR2 SMNVEV (reference sequence). This CDR3 contains 16 residues. The CDR3: CASRFGQGLYNSPLHF. DNA for the CDR3: TGTGCCAGCAGGTTCGGACAGGGGCTCTATAATTCACCCCTCCACTTT.

The CDR3 protein is CASSRTGGWYEQYF. CDR3 nucleotides: TGCGCCAGCAGCCGGACAGGGGGTTGGTACGAGCAGTACTTC. The V and J genes are TRBV5-1 and TRBJ2-7; 10 nucleotides align to TRBD1. V dropped 4 bases and J dropped 4; count of bases not matched to a gene: 5. Germline V CDR1 and CDR2: SGHRS, YFSETQ. CDR3 size: 14 residues.

This clone was observed once. The V call is TRBV28, the J call TRBJ1-3; TRBD1 is a possible D gene (5 bases). Germline CDR1 reads MDHEN; CDR2 reads SYDVKM. The V gene lost 3 bases and the J gene lost 1 base, with 13 bases spanning the gap. CDR3 length: 16 amino acids. The CDR3 DNA follows: TGTGCCAGCAGTTTGGGACGGCGGGGGTCTGGAAACACCATATATTTT. Amino acid sequence: CASSLGRRGSGNTIYF.

V and J are TRBV9 and TRBJ1-2, with 8 bases that match TRBD1. This CDR3 region has 14 residues. Germline V gene sequence: CDR1 SGDLS, CDR2 YYNGEE. V was pared by 0 bases and J by 6 bases, with 4 bases of the junction left unmatched. The CDR3 region has the DNA TGTGCCAGCAGCGTAGCAGGGGGCGCGGATGGCTACACCTTC. Translation gives CASSVAGGADGYTF.

The J gene is TRBJ1-1, the V gene TRBV6-5; D is undetermined. From germline, CDR1 is MNHEY and CDR2 SVGAGI. The CDR3 spans 14 residues. The V gene lost 6 bases and the J gene lost 3 bases, with 14 bases spanning the gap. The CDR3 loop is CASSDLLGYTEAFF. The CDR3 bases are TGTGCCAGCAGCGACCTTCTGGGCTACACTGAAGCTTTCTTT.

The gene calls are TRBV3-1 (or the pseudogene TRBV3-2) and TRBJ1-4; D is possibly TRBD1 (6 bases). From germline, CDR1 is LGHDT and CDR2 YNNKEL (reference sequence). The CDR3 extends over 15 amino acids. V lost 2 bases and J lost 5, with 12 bases in between. CDR3 loop: CASSQSGQGNEKLFF. DNA for the CDR3: TGTGCCAGCAGCCAATCGGGGCAGGGGAATGAAAAACTGTTTTTT.

The chain joins TRBV5-1 to TRBJ2-2; 12 nucleotides align to TRBD2. The length of the CDR3 is 17 residues. The J segment lost 1 base and the V segment lost 3 bases, leaving 4 bases of the junction unmatched. Germline V gene sequence: CDR1 SGHRS, CDR2 YFSETQ. The DNA for the CDR3 is TGCGCCAGCAGCTCAGGACTAGCGGGGTGGAACACCGGGGAGCTGTTTTTT. This sequence encodes CASSSGLAGWNTGELFF.

The rearrangement uses TRBV5-4 and TRBJ2-5, with a possible D match to TRBD2 (6 bases). V was clipped by 0 bases and J by 3 bases, with 12 bases between them. Looked up from germline, CDR1 is SGHNT and CDR2 is YYREEE (reference sequence). The length of the CDR3 is 15 residues. The CDR3 bases are TGTGCCAGCAGCTTGGCCGGGACTCCAAAAGAGACCCAGTACTTC. Its protein product is CASSLAGTPKETQYF.

V and J are TRBV6-5 and TRBJ1-1; D is unclear. The germline CDR1 and CDR2 sequences are MNHEY and SVGAGI. V was shortened by 2 bases and J by 4 bases, with 11 bases between the two germline ends. The length of the CDR3 is 14 residues. In DNA form, the CDR3 reads TGTGCCAGCAGTTACAAAACTCGGGGCACTGAAGCTTTCTTT. Translation: CASSYKTRGTEAFF.

The chain combines TRBV28 with TRBJ2-7; D gene uncertain. Trimming took off 4 bases at V and 0 bases at J, with 7 bases between the two ends. The CDR3 sequence is 13 residues long. Germline assignment: CDR1 MDHEN and CDR2 SYDVKM. This CDR3 reads CASSSAASYEQYF. The CDR3 region has the DNA TGTGCCAGCAGTTCGGCGGCCTCCTACGAGCAGTACTTC. The full variable domain, rest sourced from reference TRBV28 and TRBJ2-7, is DVKVTQSSRYLVKRTGEKVFLECVQDMDHENMFWYRQDPGLGLRLIYFSYDVKMKEKGDIPEGYSVSREKKERFSLILESASTNQTSMYLCASSSAASYEQYFGPGTRLTVT.

The chain recombines TRBV28 with TRBJ1-5, with no clear D. The germline V gene has CDR1 MDHEN and CDR2 SYDVKM. This CDR3 contains 13 residues. The V and J ends lost 7 bases and 5 bases respectively, with 12 bases between them. The CDR3 region has the DNA TGTGCCAGCAAAGTCGGCGGATATCAGCCCCAGCATTTT. It codes for CASKVGGYQPQHF.

This sequence joins TRBV12-2 and TRBJ2-7; whether TRBD2, the table's D call, matches the DNA was not checked. TRBV12-2 is a documented pseudogene. This CDR3 spans 13 amino acids. The DNA for the CDR3 is TGTGCAAGTCGCTTAGAAGGGGGGGACGAGCAGTACTTC. Encoded protein: CASRLEGGDEQYF.

This chain uses TRBV18 with TRBJ2-7; tentative D call: TRBD2 (6 bases). Germline loops: CDR1 KGHSH, CDR2 LQKENI. There are 15 residues in the CDR3. Between the trimmed V and J ends, which lost 2 bases and 0 bases, there was a span of 11 bases. CDR3 region: CASSPGTGASYEQYF. The DNA for the CDR3 is TGTGCCAGCTCACCAGGAACGGGAGCCTCCTACGAGCAGTACTTC. Full variable domain (remainder filled in from reference TRBV18 and TRBJ2-7): NAGVMQNPRHLVRRRGQEARLRCSPMKGHSHVYWYRQLPEEGLKFMVYLQKENIIDESGMPKERFSAEFPKEGPSILRIQQVVRGDSAAYFCASSPGTGASYEQYFGPGTRLTVT.

This chain connects TRBV7-2 to TRBJ2-2; no firm D call. The V gene's germline CDR1 is SGHTA and CDR2 FQGNSA. The CDR3 is 17 residues long. Trimming took 2 bases from V and 2 from J, leaving 15 bases between them. Written as DNA, the CDR3 is TGTGCCAGCAGCTTAAACTCGCCTTCTATTAACACCGGGGAGCTGTTTTTT. Residues: CASSLNSPSINTGELFF.

The chain couples TRBV27 to TRBJ1-5; TRBD1 is a possible D gene (5 bases). Trimming took off 5 bases at V and 2 bases at J, with 19 bases between the two ends. Germline loops: CDR1 MNHEY, CDR2 SMNVEV (reference sequence). The CDR3 contains 17 residues. The CDR3 spells CASSPRDSRTGNQPQHF. In DNA, the CDR3 is TGTGCCAGCAGTCCCCGGGACTCCCGTACGGGCAATCAGCCCCAGCATTTT.

This rearrangement joins TRBV6-6 to TRBJ2-1; weak D call: TRBD2 (6 bases). Per germline, CDR1 MNHNY and CDR2 SVGAGI (reference sequence). This CDR3 spans 15 amino acids. Trimming took off 6 bases at V and 3 bases at J, with 15 bases between the two ends. CDR3 region: CASSRSRDFYNEQFF. The CDR3 DNA reads as TGTGCCAGCAGCCGAAGCCGGGACTTCTACAATGAGCAGTTCTTC.

V and J are TRBV5-1 and TRBJ1-1; tentatively, D is TRBD1 (5 bases). Per germline, CDR1 SGHRS and CDR2 YFSETQ. The ends were cut back, 4 bases at V and 1 base at J, with 11 bases in the middle. There are 14 residues in the CDR3. In DNA form, the CDR3 reads TGCGCCAGCAGCATACAGGTGGCGAACACTGAAGCTTTCTTT. Protein: CASSIQVANTEAFF.

As regards this clone: This CDR3 is also generated by other DNA sequences in the sample. This sequence joins TRBV5-1 and TRBJ1-3; D is unresolved. The germline V gene has CDR1 SGHRS and CDR2 YFSETQ. The germline V and J ends were trimmed by 0 bases and 4 bases, with 8 bases remaining between them. The CDR3 is 14 residues long. In nucleotides, the CDR3 is TGCGCCAGCAGCTTGGCCGGGTACGGAAACACCATATATTTT. As protein: CASSLAGYGNTIYF. Filled out from reference TRBV5-1 and TRBJ1-3, the complete variable domain reads KAGVTQTPRYLIKTRGQQVTLSCSPISGHRSVSWYQQTPGQGLQFLFEYFSETQRNKGNFPGRFSGRQFSNSRSEMNVSTLELGDSALYLCASSLAGYGNTIYFGEGSWLTVV.